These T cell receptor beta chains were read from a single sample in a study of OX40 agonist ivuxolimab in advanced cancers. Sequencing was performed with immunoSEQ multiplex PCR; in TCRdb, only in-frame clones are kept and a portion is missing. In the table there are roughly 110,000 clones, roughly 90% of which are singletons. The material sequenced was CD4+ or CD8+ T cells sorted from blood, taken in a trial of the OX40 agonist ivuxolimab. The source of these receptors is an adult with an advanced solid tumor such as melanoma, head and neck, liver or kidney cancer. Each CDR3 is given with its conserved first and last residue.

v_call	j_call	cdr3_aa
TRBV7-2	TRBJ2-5	CASRGAGAGQETQYF
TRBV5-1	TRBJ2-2	CASSLGSSGETGELFF
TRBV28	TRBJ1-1	CASSWRQGAGGGNTEAFF
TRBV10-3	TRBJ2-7	CAITRQGLNYEQYF
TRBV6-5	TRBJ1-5	CASSNQPQHF
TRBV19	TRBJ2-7	CASSIGLAEDHEQYF
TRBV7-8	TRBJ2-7	CASSSDRAQYF
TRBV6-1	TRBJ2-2	CASSAEGLTGELFF
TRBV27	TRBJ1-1	CASSLRGQYPEAFF
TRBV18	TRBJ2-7	CASSPPPGGVGEQYF
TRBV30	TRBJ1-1	CAWTDPRGADTEAFF
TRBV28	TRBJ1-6	CASKAGTDNSPLHF
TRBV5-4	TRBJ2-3	CASSLGLADTDTQYF
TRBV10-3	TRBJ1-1	CAISAHGNTEAFF
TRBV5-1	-	CASSSGGYEQYF
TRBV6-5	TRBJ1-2	CASSYAPDYGYTF
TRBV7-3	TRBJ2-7	CASSSGQGKEQYF
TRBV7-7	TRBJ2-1	CASSLGTSEYNEQFF
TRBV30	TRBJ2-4	CAWRGADRKNIQYF
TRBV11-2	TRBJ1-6	CASSLESGNLSPLHF
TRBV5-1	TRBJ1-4	CASSPVDNEKLFF
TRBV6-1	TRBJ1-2	CASSEQVGGYGYTF
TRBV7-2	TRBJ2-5	CASSFYPPGGQETQYF
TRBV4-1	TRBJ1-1	CASSHLQGANTEAFF
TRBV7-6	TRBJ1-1	CASSSQGLGNTEAFF
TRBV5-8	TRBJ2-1	CASSLQGSSYNEQFF
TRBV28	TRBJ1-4	CASSLEGATFSRKLFF
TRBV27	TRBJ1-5	CASTSVVGQPQHF
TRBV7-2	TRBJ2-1	CASSLDTSLNSYNEQFF
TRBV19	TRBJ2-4	CASTPGLGNIQYF
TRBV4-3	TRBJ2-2	CASSQAVQAARELFF
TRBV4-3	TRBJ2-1	CASSQDGSAYNEQFF
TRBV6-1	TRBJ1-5	CASSKDHNQPQHF
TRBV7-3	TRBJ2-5	CASSPGQLESQYF
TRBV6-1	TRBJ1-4	CASLGWTNEKLFF
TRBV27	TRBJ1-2	CASRLGRGGDYGYTF
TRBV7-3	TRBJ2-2	CASSLASSGGGAGELFF